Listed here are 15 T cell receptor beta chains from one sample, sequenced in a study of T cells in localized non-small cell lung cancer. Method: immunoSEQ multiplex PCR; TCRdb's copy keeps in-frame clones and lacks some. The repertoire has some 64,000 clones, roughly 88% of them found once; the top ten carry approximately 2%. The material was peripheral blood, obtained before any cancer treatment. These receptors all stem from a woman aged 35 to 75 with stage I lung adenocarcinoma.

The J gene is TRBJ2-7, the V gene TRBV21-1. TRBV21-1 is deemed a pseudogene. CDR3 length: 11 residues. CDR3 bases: TGTGCCAGCAGCAGGGCCGGGGAGCAGTACTTC. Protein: CASSRAGEQYF.

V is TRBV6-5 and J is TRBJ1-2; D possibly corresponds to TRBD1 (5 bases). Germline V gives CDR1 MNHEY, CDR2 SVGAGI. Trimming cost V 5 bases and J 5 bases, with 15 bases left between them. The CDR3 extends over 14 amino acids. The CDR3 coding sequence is TGTGCCAGCAGTCAGACCTCGGGGGATTATGGCTACACCTTC. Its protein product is CASSQTSGDYGYTF.

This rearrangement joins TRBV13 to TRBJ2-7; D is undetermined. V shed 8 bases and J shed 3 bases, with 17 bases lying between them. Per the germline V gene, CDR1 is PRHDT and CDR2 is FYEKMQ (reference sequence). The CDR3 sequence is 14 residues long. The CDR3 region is CASGRLGGGYEQYF. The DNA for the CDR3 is TGTGCCAGCGGACGACTGGGTGGCGGCTACGAGCAGTACTTC.

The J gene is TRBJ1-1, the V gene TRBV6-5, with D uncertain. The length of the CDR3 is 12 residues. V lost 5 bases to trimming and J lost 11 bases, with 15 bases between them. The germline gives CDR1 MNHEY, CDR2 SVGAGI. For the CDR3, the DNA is TGTGCCAGCAGTCCTGGCCTAAACGAGGCTTTCTTT. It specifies CASSPGLNEAFF.

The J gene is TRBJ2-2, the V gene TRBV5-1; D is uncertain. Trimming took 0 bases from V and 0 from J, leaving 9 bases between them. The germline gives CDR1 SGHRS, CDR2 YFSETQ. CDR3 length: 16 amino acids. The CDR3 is CASSLDSPANTGELFF. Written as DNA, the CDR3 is TGCGCCAGCAGCTTGGACAGCCCCGCGAACACCGGGGAGCTGTTTTTT.

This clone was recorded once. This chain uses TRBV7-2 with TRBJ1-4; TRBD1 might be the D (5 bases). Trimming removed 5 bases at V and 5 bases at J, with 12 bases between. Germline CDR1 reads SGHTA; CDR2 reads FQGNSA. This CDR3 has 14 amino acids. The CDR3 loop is CASSAGRWNEKLFF. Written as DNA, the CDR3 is TGTGCCAGCAGCGCGGGACGGTGGAATGAAAAACTGTTTTTT.

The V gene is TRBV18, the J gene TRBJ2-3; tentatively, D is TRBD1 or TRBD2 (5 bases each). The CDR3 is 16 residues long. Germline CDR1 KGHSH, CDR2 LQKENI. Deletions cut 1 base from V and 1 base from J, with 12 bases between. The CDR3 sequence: CASSPLQAGGTDTQYF. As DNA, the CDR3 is TGTGCCAGCTCACCACTACAGGCCGGGGGCACAGATACGCAGTATTTT.

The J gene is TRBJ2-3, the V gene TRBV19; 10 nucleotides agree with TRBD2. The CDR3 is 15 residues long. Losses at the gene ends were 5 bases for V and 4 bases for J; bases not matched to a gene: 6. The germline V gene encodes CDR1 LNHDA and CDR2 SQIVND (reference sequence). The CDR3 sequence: CASSPLAGVSDTQYF. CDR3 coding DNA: TGTGCCAGTAGTCCCCTAGCGGGAGTCTCAGATACGCAGTATTTT.

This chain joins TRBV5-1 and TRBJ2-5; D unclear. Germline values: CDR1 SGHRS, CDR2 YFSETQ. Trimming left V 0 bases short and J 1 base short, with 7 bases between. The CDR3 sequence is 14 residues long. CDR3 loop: CASSLEHPQETQYF. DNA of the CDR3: TGCGCCAGCAGCTTGGAACACCCCCAAGAGACCCAGTACTTC.

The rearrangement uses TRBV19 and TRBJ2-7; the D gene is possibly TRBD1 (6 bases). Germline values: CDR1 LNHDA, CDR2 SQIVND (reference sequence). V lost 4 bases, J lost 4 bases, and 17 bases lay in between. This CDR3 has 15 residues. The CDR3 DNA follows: TGTGCCAGTAGTACCCGGGACACGTTAGGATACGAGCAGTACTTC. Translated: CASSTRDTLGYEQYF.

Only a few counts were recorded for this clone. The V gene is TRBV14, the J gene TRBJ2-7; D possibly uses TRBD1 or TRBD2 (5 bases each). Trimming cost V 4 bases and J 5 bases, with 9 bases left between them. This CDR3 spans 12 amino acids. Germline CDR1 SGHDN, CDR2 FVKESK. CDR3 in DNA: TGTGCCAGCAGCCTCGAGGGGAACGAGCAGTACTTC. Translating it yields CASSLEGNEQYF.

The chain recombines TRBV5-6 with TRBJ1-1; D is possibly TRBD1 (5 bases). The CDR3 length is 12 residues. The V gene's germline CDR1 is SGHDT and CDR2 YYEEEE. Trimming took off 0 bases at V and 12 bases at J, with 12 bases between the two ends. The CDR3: CASSLGTRGTFF. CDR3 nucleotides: TGTGCCAGCAGCTTGGGGACAAGGGGAACTTTCTTT.

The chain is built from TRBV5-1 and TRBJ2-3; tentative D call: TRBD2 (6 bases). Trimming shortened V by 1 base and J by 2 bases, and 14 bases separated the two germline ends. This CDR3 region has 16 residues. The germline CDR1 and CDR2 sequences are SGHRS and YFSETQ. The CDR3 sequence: CASSLLERAFTDTQYF. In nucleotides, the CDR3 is TGCGCCAGCAGCTTGTTAGAGCGGGCGTTCACAGATACGCAGTATTTT.

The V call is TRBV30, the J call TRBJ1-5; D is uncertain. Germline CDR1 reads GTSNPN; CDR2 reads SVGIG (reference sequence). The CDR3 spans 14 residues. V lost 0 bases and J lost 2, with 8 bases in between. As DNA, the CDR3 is TGTGCCTGGAGTGTATTGGGTCGCAATCAGCCCCAGCATTTT. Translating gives CAWSVLGRNQPQHF.

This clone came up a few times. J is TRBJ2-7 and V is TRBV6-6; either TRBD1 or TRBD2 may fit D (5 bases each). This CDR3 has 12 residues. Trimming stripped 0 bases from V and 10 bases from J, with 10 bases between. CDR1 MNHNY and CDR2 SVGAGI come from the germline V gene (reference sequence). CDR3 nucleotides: TGTGCCAGCAGTTACTCGAGGGACCTACAGTACTTC. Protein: CASSYSRDLQYF.